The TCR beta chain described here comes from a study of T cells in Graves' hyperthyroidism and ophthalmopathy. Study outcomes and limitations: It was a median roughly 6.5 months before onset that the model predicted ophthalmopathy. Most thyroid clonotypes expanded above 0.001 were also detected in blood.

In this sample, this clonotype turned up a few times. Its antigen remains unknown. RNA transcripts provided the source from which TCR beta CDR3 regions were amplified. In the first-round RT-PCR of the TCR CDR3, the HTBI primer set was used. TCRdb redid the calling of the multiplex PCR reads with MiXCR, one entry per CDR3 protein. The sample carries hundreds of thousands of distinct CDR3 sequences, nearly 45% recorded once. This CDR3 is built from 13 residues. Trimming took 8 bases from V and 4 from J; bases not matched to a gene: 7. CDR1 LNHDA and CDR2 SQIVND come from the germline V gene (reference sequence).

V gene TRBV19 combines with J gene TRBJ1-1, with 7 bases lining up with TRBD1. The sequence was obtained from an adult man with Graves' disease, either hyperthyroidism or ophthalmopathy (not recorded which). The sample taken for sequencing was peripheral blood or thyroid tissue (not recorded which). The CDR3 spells CASSSDRSTEAFF. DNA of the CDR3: TGTGCCAGTTCTTCGGACAGGTCCACTGAAGCTTTCTTT.